This T cell receptor (beta chain) came from a study of T cells in localized non-small cell lung cancer (TCRdb year 2020). Background on the whole study: The study examined T cell repertoires in hundreds of patients with early-stage NSCLC and compared tumors with uninvolved tumor-adjacent lungs. The mean age of the NSCLC patients was roughly 70 years, with 130 or so men and nearly 110 women. The cohort comprised around 240 treatment-naïve NSCLC patients with resected, localized lung tumors.

Comment on this clone: Which antigen it targets is not known. No base-level quality is on record; no much larger clone is a single base apart.

At diagnosis, tumor, uninvolved tumor-adjacent lung and peripheral blood were collected and then preserved as a mix of FFPE and fresh-frozen material. For TCR repertoire profiling, blood samples were analyzed as peripheral blood mononuclear cells. Study-wide conclusions, independent of this receptor: Because multi-region sequencing of the tumors was not done, intratumor heterogeneity could not be ruled out. Because the study design was exploratory, TCR variables were selected using unadjusted p-values without false-discovery rate correction. Higher T cell density in blood was associated with longer overall survival, whereas higher clonality in adjacent lung was associated with shorter survival. Of the top 100 tumor clones, a median of about 53 were detected in paired uninvolved adjacent lung; 28 were also among that lung's top 100. Uninvolved tumor-adjacent lung showed the highest T cell clonality, higher than tumor, which suggests more focused antigenic responses in the adjacent lung.

The immunoSEQ Assay was used to sequence TCR beta CDR3 regions from DNA. The paper's processing steps were these. T cell density was computed as TCR beta template counts normalized to usable DNA estimated by amplifying housekeeping genes. The preseqR package was used to estimate richness by extrapolating to 400,000 templates for PBMC samples and to 120,000 templates for tissue samples. Clonality was defined as one minus Pielou's evenness. Tissue-enriched TCRs were identified through differential abundance testing performed on productive amino-acid clonotypes, with a minimum total count of 5 and an alpha of 0.1. Repertoire overlap between compartments was quantified with the Jaccard Index and Morisita Overlap Index. GLIPH grouped TCR beta CDR3s together with public tetramer-defined viral CDR3s, and a viral motif had to include at least three viral sequences and show V-gene enrichment. What TCRdb holds here is the immuneACCESS table cut down to in-frame rearrangements. Part of the clones is not present; checked against another copy, under half of the missing clones reflect an unresolved V gene, and the others are unexplained. The DNA gave D and trimming, while V, J and clone size come from that table. Present in this sample are tens of thousands of clones, 70% to 90% of which were seen just once. In total, the top ten clones hold under 8.5% of the sample.

The clonotype comes from a woman aged 35 to 69 with stage I lung adenocarcinoma. The sample in question was peripheral blood, obtained before any cancer treatment.

CDR3 loop: CASSLRGGDGGYTF. The bases read TGTGCCAGCAGTTTAAGGGGAGGGGATGGAGGCTACACCTTC. The receptor chain draws on TRBV27 and TRBJ1-2; the D segment could be TRBD1, given 5 matching bases. The germline V gene (reference sequence) yields MNHEY for CDR1 and SMNVEV for CDR2. Its CDR3 holds 14 amino acids, cysteine through phenylalanine. Only the CDR3 part of the read is kept: 42 bases, read in frame from the first base. Deletion took 2 bases off V and 8 bases off J, with a span of 15 bases between the germline ends.